This T cell receptor (beta chain) comes out of a study of blood T cell repertoires in COVID-19. Study summary: Nucleic acid was either cDNA or gDNA, and it came from T cells, B-cell-depleted T cells, or PBMCs.

Looked up from germline, CDR1 is MNHEY and CDR2 is SVGEGT. This CDR3 has 16 amino acids. Trimming took 5 bases from V and 0 from J; bases not matched to a gene: 6. Study processing details: Estimated nucleated cell counts came from reference gene primer amplification. Repertoires were generated with immunoSEQ multiplex PCR, while TCRdb's copy carries only in-frame clones and drops some. V, J and clone size reflect that table, while D and trimming were determined from the DNA. The data hold 180,000 or so clones, with roughly 90% observed a single time. Sequencing used peripheral blood. The source is a man aged 50 to 60 with acute or convalescent COVID-19. The gene calls are TRBV6-2 or TRBV6-3 and TRBJ2-3; 9 bases align to TRBD2. CDR3: CASSRGLARSTDTQYF. The CDR3 nucleotides read TGTGCCAGCAGTCGCGGACTAGCGAGAAGCACAGATACGCAGTATTTT.